What follows are 29 T cell receptor beta chains derived from one specimen sequenced in a study of shared clonotypes between healthy human individuals (dated by TCRdb to about 2020). The library was produced with the immunoSEQ multiplex PCR assay. Imported from immuneACCESS, the table was reduced by TCRdb to in-frame sequences with V and J called. These copies leave out some clones; in studies compared against another copy, an unresolved V gene accounts for under half, and the cause of the remainder is not known. The sample table contains a few million clones; only one count was recorded for approximately 96% of them. 0.1% to 0.15% of the sample belongs to the ten largest clones. Sequencing input: naive CD4+ T cells sorted from blood. Explained via the paper, the cell subset or site label denotes: CD45RA+ positively selected. The receptors were gathered from a man aged 18 to 29 in good health.

This chain connects TRBV13 to TRBJ2-7; weak D call: TRBD1 (6 bases). The V gene's germline CDR1 is PRHDT and CDR2 FYEKMQ (reference sequence). Trimming shortened V by 5 bases and J by 0 bases, and 11 bases separated the two germline ends. There are 14 residues in the CDR3. DNA for the CDR3: TGTGCCAGCAGCACTACAGGGATCTCCTACGAGCAGTACTTC. This encodes CASSTTGISYEQYF. The whole variable domain, filled in from reference TRBV13 and TRBJ2-7, reads AAGVIQSPRHLIKEKRETATLKCYPIPRHDTVYWYQQGPGQDPQFLISFYEKMQSDKGSIPDRFSAQQFSDYHSELNMSSLELGDSALYFCASSTTGISYEQYFGPGTRLTVT.

J is TRBJ1-4 and V is TRBV2; 8 bases fit TRBD1. Per the germline V gene, CDR1 is SNHLY and CDR2 is FYNNEI. Trimming cost V 7 bases and J 3 bases; bases outside gene matches: 4. This CDR3 is built from 14 residues. The CDR3 loop reads CASTPTGANEKLFF. The CDR3 DNA sequence: TGTGCCAGCACCCCGACAGGGGCTAATGAAAAACTGTTTTTT.

This clone appeared a single time. The CDR3 protein is CASSSKTGGGETQYF. In DNA form, the CDR3 reads TGTGCCAGCAGCTCCAAGACAGGGGGCGGCGAGACCCAGTACTTC. The V call is TRBV5-4, the J call TRBJ2-5, with 10 bases aligning to TRBD1. Germline CDR1 SGHNT, CDR2 YYREEE (reference sequence). J lost 5 bases, V lost 3 bases, and 7 bases had no gene match. The CDR3 is 15 residues long.

The CDR3 nucleotides are TGTGCCAGCAGCTTTCTGGACAGGGGCGACTATGGCTACACCTTC. Protein sequence: CASSFLDRGDYGYTF. The chain has TRBV5-5 and TRBJ1-2, with TRBD1 matching 9 bases. Germline CDR1 and CDR2: SGHKS and YYEKEE (reference sequence). The CDR3 has 15 residues. V was clipped by 2 bases and J by 3 bases; unmatched bases: 5. Together with reference TRBV5-5 and TRBJ1-2, the CDR3 gives the full variable domain: DAGVTQSPTHLIKTRGQQVTLRCSPISGHKSVSWYQQVLGQGPQFIFQYYEKEERGRGNFPDRFSARQFPNYSSELNVNALLLGDSALYLCASSFLDRGDYGYTFGSGTRLTVV.

The J gene is TRBJ1-2, the V gene TRBV7-9, with D unresolved. Germline V CDR1 and CDR2: SEHNR, FQNEAQ (reference sequence). This CDR3 contains 13 residues. V was cut by 3 bases and J by 6 bases, with 11 bases left in between. This CDR3 reads CASSLDGLDGYTF. The CDR3 bases are TGTGCCAGCAGCTTGGACGGGCTGGATGGCTACACCTTC.

This clone was recorded a few times. The chain is built from TRBV10-3 and TRBJ2-1; D not certain. Germline V gene lookup returns CDR1 ENHRY and CDR2 SYGVKD. The CDR3 runs to 12 residues. V lost 2 bases to trimming and J lost 14 bases, with 13 bases between them. The CDR3 sequence is CAISEPYQQEFF. The DNA for the CDR3 is TGTGCCATCAGTGAGCCGTATCAGCAGGAGTTCTTC.

The chain employs TRBV28 and TRBJ1-2; D perhaps matches TRBD1 (6 bases). The CDR3 totals 16 residues. V was cut by 2 bases and J by 4 bases, with 17 bases left in between. Germline CDR1 reads MDHEN; CDR2 reads SYDVKM. Here the CDR3 reads CASSLLGRGSIYGYTF. In DNA form, the CDR3 reads TGTGCCAGCAGTTTACTAGGCAGGGGATCGATCTATGGCTACACCTTC.

The table lists this clone with a count of one. V and J are TRBV2 and TRBJ2-1; 8 nucleotides line up with TRBD1. Germline CDR1 reads SNHLY; CDR2 reads FYNNEI. The CDR3 length is 13 residues. J was trimmed by 5 bases and V by 7 bases; bases with no gene match: 4. CDR3: CASKGQGNNEQFF. CDR3 nucleotide sequence: TGTGCCAGCAAAGGACAGGGAAACAATGAGCAGTTCTTC.

The table lists this clone with a few counts. The rearrangement links TRBV10-3 to TRBJ1-5, with D tentatively TRBD1 (5 bases). The CDR3 has 13 residues. Trimming cost V 5 bases and J 5 bases, with 10 bases left between them. CDR1 and CDR2 (germline): ENHRY, SYGVKD. DNA of the CDR3: TGTGCCATCAGTCGGGGGGAAGATCAGCCCCAGCATTTT. This sequence encodes CAISRGEDQPQHF.

This chain joins TRBV28 and TRBJ1-5; maybe TRBD1 (5 bases). With 5 bases removed from V and 0 bases from J, the gap between germline ends came to 11 bases. The CDR3 consists of 15 residues. The germline V gene has CDR1 MDHEN and CDR2 SYDVKM. The CDR3 DNA follows: TGTGCCAGCAGTCCGTCGGGGGATAGCAATCAGCCCCAGCATTTT. It is translated as CASSPSGDSNQPQHF.

V gene TRBV30 combines with J gene TRBJ1-2; no clear D gene. The CDR3 is 10 amino acids. Trimming removed 5 bases from V and 2 bases from J, with 3 bases in between. Germline CDR1 reads GTSNPN; CDR2 reads SVGIG (reference sequence). The CDR3 sequence: CAWGNYGYTF. The CDR3 DNA reads TGTGCCTGGGGGAACTATGGCTACACCTTC.

This clone was counted only a few times. The gene calls are TRBV7-2 and TRBJ1-2, with D maybe TRBD1 (5 bases). Between the trimmed V and J ends, which lost 7 bases and 8 bases, there was a span of 11 bases. CDR3 size: 11 residues. Germline assignment: CDR1 SGHTA and CDR2 FQGNSA. CDR3 DNA sequence: TGTGCCAGCACCGCGACAGTCGGCTACACCTTC. Its translation is CASTATVGYTF. The complete variable domain, with remaining parts taken from reference TRBV7-2 and TRBJ1-2, reads GAGVSQSPSNKVTEKGKDVELRCDPISGHTALYWYRQSLGQGLEFLIYFQGNSAPDKSGLPSDRFSAERTGGSVSTLTIQRTQQEDSAVYLCASTATVGYTFGSGTRLTVV.

This chain connects TRBV4-1 to TRBJ2-1; D is possibly TRBD2 (5 bases). Trimming left V 3 bases short and J 8 bases short, with 8 bases between. CDR1 is MGHRA and CDR2 is YSYEKL in the germline V gene. The CDR3 runs to 12 residues. The CDR3 nucleotides read TGCGCCAGCAGCCATATACTAGATGAGCAGTTCTTC. Its translation is CASSHILDEQFF.

This chain connects TRBV2 to TRBJ2-7, with 8 positions matching TRBD1. The CDR3 is 14 residues long. V gave up 7 bases and J gave up 2 bases; unmatched junction bases: 7. In germline, CDR1 is SNHLY, CDR2 FYNNEI. The CDR3, as DNA: TGTGCCAGCATTCCCGACAGGGGACCCTACGAGCAGTACTTC. Translation gives CASIPDRGPYEQYF.

The chain uses TRBV10-2 and TRBJ2-3, with 11 bases lining up with TRBD2. Losses at the gene ends were 5 bases for V and 4 bases for J; bases not matched to a gene: 5. The CDR3 covers 15 residues. The germline V gene encodes CDR1 WSHSY and CDR2 SAAADI. The DNA for the CDR3 is TGCGCCAGCAGTTTTAGCGGGGGGGGCGCAGATACGCAGTATTTT. Protein: CASSFSGGGADTQYF.

This sequence joins TRBV29-1 and TRBJ2-3, with D tentatively TRBD2 (7 bases). Trimming removed 1 base at V and 4 bases at J, with 12 bases between. CDR3 size: 14 residues. Germline V CDR1 and CDR2: SQVTM, ANQGSEA. CDR3 sequence reads: CSVEVRGQADTQYF. Written as DNA, the CDR3 is TGCAGCGTTGAAGTGCGGGGGCAGGCAGATACGCAGTATTTT.

The V and J genes are TRBV6-5 and TRBJ1-1; D ambiguous. Per the germline V gene, CDR1 is MNHEY and CDR2 is SVGAGI. Trimming removed 0 bases at V and 8 bases at J, with 4 bases between. The CDR3 is 11 amino acids. Here the CDR3 DNA reads TGTGCCAGCAGTTACTCGGGGGAAGCTTTCTTT. Its translation is CASSYSGEAFF.

The rearrangement links TRBV5-6 to TRBJ2-3; 10 nucleotides match TRBD1. CDR1 and CDR2 (germline): SGHDT, YYEEEE. J was trimmed by 5 bases and V by 6 bases; bases with no gene match: 6. This CDR3 is built from 14 residues. Written as DNA, the CDR3 is TGTGCCAGCACCCTGGGACAGGGGCAAGATACGCAGTATTTT. This encodes CASTLGQGQDTQYF.

This clone was picked up one time. J is TRBJ1-2 and V is TRBV6-5; 7 bases match TRBD1. Germline V gives CDR1 MNHEY, CDR2 SVGAGI. This CDR3 is 13 amino acids long. V shed 8 bases, J shed 7 bases, and the junction held 10 bases outside the gene matches. CDR3 protein: CASSQGGVSGYTF. The CDR3 nucleotides are TGTGCCAGCTCCCAGGGGGGTGTCTCTGGCTACACCTTC.

V and J are TRBV5-4 and TRBJ2-7; 7 nucleotides agree with TRBD1. This CDR3 is built from 15 residues. With V trimmed by 4 bases and J by 1 base, 8 bases remained unmatched. The germline CDR1 and CDR2 sequences are SGHNT and YYREEE (reference sequence). The CDR3 loop is CASSPPGQMSYEQYF. DNA for the CDR3: TGTGCCAGCAGCCCCCCGGGACAGATGTCCTACGAGCAGTACTTC.

This clone was observed once. The chain links TRBV5-1 to TRBJ2-3; 8 bases map to TRBD2. Germline-derived CDR1 and CDR2 are SGHRS and YFSETQ. The V and J ends lost 4 bases and 1 base, in that order; junction bases with no gene match: 14. The CDR3 length is 18 residues. The CDR3 reads CASSPGVAGSLGTDTQYF. The CDR3 DNA sequence: TGCGCCAGCAGCCCGGGGGTAGCGGGGAGCCTCGGCACAGATACGCAGTATTTT.

The V call is TRBV2, the J call TRBJ1-4; D unclear. The CDR3 is 14 residues long. V was clipped by 4 bases and J by 13 bases, with 19 bases between them. Germline assignment: CDR1 SNHLY and CDR2 FYNNEI. CDR3 DNA: TGTGCCAGCAGTGCGGTCCCCGGGGAAGGGCCACTGTTTTTT. Translation: CASSAVPGEGPLFF.

The rearrangement uses TRBV4-1 and TRBJ1-2; tentatively, D is TRBD1 (5 bases). This CDR3 is built from 13 residues. V dropped 6 bases and J dropped 0 bases, with 8 bases sitting between them. CDR1 and CDR2 (germline): MGHRA, YSYEKL. As DNA, the CDR3 is TGCGCCAGCAGTCCGGGACCTAACTATGGCTACACCTTC. Protein product: CASSPGPNYGYTF.

This sequence joins TRBV5-6 and TRBJ2-2; D perhaps matches TRBD1 (5 bases). The CDR3 has 15 residues. V lost 3 bases to trimming and J lost 5 bases, with 14 bases between them. Germline V gene lookup returns CDR1 SGHDT and CDR2 YYEEEE. Here the CDR3 DNA reads TGTGCCAGCAGCTCTGAGTGGGGCCAGACCGGGGAGCTGTTTTTT. Its translation is CASSSEWGQTGELFF.

The J gene is TRBJ1-1, the V gene TRBV28; TRBD1 might be the D (6 bases). V gave up 5 bases and J gave up 1 base, with 14 bases separating them. There are 15 residues in the CDR3. In germline, CDR1 is MDHEN, CDR2 SYDVKM. The CDR3 sequence: CASSNALTGNTEAFF. The DNA for the CDR3 is TGTGCCAGCAGTAACGCCTTGACAGGGAACACTGAAGCTTTCTTT.

V is TRBV4-1 and J is TRBJ2-4; D is undetermined. The CDR3 runs to 12 residues. Germline CDR1 reads MGHRA; CDR2 reads YSYEKL. V shed 0 bases and J shed 9 bases, with 6 bases lying between them. CDR3 nucleotides: TGCGCCAGCAGCCAAGATTATCTCATTCAGTACTTC. Translation: CASSQDYLIQYF.

The chain joins TRBV7-3 to TRBJ2-6; TRBD2 might be the D (5 bases). The length of the CDR3 is 13 residues. Between the trimmed V and J ends, which lost 6 bases and 3 bases, there was a span of 6 bases. Germline CDR1 SGHTA, CDR2 FQGTGA. The CDR3 reads CASSEGGANVLTF. The CDR3 coding sequence is TGTGCCAGCAGTGAGGGTGGGGCCAACGTCCTGACTTTC.

The chain uses TRBV5-4 and TRBJ2-6; D unclear. Trimming cost V 0 bases and J 0 bases, with 4 bases left between them. Germline V gene lookup returns CDR1 SGHNT and CDR2 YYREEE (reference sequence). The CDR3 length is 15 residues. Here the CDR3 DNA reads TGTGCCAGCAGCTTGGGGAGCTCTGGGGCCAACGTCCTGACTTTC. As protein: CASSLGSSGANVLTF.

The gene calls are TRBV28 and TRBJ2-3; D unclear. CDR1 is MDHEN and CDR2 is SYDVKM in the germline V gene. Between the trimmed V and J ends, which lost 5 bases and 6 bases, there was a span of 12 bases. This CDR3 comprises 13 residues. The CDR3 sequence is CASSKRLADTQYF. The DNA for the CDR3 is TGTGCCAGCAGTAAACGACTTGCGGATACGCAGTATTTT.